One sample yielded the 9 T cell receptor beta chains listed below, sequenced in a study of T cell repertoires in ileal Crohn's disease. Time point defined: neoterminal ileum biopsy at postoperative endoscopy, about 6 months after surgery. Using immunoSEQ multiplex PCR, the repertoire was profiled, and TCRdb retains in-frame clones only, with some absent. Among approximately 12,000 clones listed, around 80% were seen once. Sequencing used ileal tissue. The source of these receptors is an adult with Crohn's disease.

This clone was seen only a few times. The chain couples TRBV30 to TRBJ1-5; possible D gene TRBD1, 5 bases. Germline V gene lookup returns CDR1 GTSNPN and CDR2 SVGIG (reference sequence). Deletions cut 3 bases from V and 0 bases from J, with 18 bases between. The CDR3 has 17 residues. The CDR3 region has the DNA TGTGCCTGGAGAGGGGCAGGCCGCCAACATAGCAATCAGCCCCAGCATTTT. Translation: CAWRGAGRQHSNQPQHF.

V usage is TRBV5-1 and J usage is TRBJ1-1, with 7 bases identical to TRBD1. The CDR3 loop spans 12 amino acids. Looked up from germline, CDR1 is SGHRS and CDR2 is YFSETQ. V was clipped by 5 bases and J by 8 bases; unmatched bases: 6. CDR3 nucleotide sequence: TGCGCCAGCAGGCGCCCACAGGGGGAAGCTTTCTTT. It codes for CASRRPQGEAFF.

V is TRBV30 and J is TRBJ2-1; D gene uncertain. V was cut by 1 base and J by 3 bases, with 7 bases left in between. In germline, CDR1 is GTSNPN, CDR2 SVGIG (reference sequence). The CDR3 has 13 amino acids. CDR3 nucleotide sequence: TGTGCCTGGAGTGCCGGGTTCTACAATGAGCAGTTCTTC. It is translated as CAWSAGFYNEQFF.

V gene TRBV27 combines with J gene TRBJ2-7; D perhaps matches TRBD1 (6 bases). This CDR3 is 14 amino acids long. Germline V gene data show CDR1 as MNHEY and CDR2 as SMNVEV (reference sequence). V lost 3 bases and J 2 bases, leaving 11 bases between the germline ends. CDR3 in amino acids: CASSFMDRTYEQYF. The CDR3 bases are TGTGCCAGCAGTTTCATGGACAGAACCTACGAGCAGTACTTC.

The chain joins TRBV5-1 to TRBJ2-5, with TRBD2 matching over 10 bases. CDR1 is SGHRS, CDR2 YFSETQ, per germline. J was trimmed by 4 bases and V by 0 bases; bases with no gene match: 3. The CDR3 extends over 15 amino acids. CDR3 in DNA: TGCGCCAGCAGCTTGGGGACTAGCGGATTAGAGACCCAGTACTTC. This encodes CASSLGTSGLETQYF.

The rearrangement links TRBV5-5 to TRBJ1-2; D is perhaps TRBD1 (5 bases). The germline V gene has CDR1 SGHKS and CDR2 YYEKEE (reference sequence). Trimming pared 1 base from V and 7 bases from J, leaving 11 bases between. This CDR3 contains 13 residues. CDR3 in DNA: TGTGCCAGCAGCTTGATCGGGGGGGGTGGCTACACCTTC. Residues: CASSLIGGGGYTF.

This chain connects TRBV12-2 to TRBJ2-3; the table assigns TRBD2, which was not confirmed against the DNA. TRBV12-2 is noted as a pseudogene. The CDR3 extends over 12 amino acids. The CDR3 sequence: CACERLGDTQYF. DNA of the CDR3: TGTGCATGTGAGCGCCTTGGAGATACGCAGTATTTT.

The count of this clone is one. The V gene is TRBV6-5, the J gene TRBJ2-1; 7 bases are a match to TRBD2. Germline V gene sequence: CDR1 MNHEY, CDR2 SVGAGI. The CDR3 is 16 amino acids. Trimming cost V 4 bases and J 4 bases; bases outside gene matches: 10. Here the CDR3 DNA reads TGTGCCAGCAGTTCTTTAGGAGCGGGACCGTACAATGAGCAGTTCTTC. Its translation: CASSSLGAGPYNEQFF.

CDR3 bases: TGTGCCAGCAGCCTGAGGACTGGGGGGGCCTCCTACGAGCAGTACTTC. This encodes CASSLRTGGASYEQYF. The chain couples TRBV7-2 to TRBJ2-7; tentatively, D is TRBD2 (7 bases). Germline-derived CDR1 and CDR2 are SGHTA and FQGNSA. Deletions cut 5 bases from V and 0 bases from J, with 17 bases between. The CDR3 is 16 amino acids.